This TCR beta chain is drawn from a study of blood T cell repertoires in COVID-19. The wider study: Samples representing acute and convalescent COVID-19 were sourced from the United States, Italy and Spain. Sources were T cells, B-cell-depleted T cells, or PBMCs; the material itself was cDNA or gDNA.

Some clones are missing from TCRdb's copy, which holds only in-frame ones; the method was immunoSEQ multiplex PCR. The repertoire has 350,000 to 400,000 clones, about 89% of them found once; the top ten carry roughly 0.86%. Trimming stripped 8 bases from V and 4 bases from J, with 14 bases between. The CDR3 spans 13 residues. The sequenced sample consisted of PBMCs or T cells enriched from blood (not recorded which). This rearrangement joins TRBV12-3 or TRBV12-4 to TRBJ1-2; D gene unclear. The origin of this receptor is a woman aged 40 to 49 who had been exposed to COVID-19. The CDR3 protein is CASRYTAGYGYTF. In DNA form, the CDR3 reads TGTGCCAGCCGGTATACAGCGGGCTATGGCTACACCTTC.